The clone carrying this T cell receptor (beta chain) has just one count. The data originate from a study of blood T cell repertoires in COVID-19. Study processing details: Reference gene primer amplification gave estimated nucleated cell counts. The protocol was immunoSEQ multiplex PCR, while the TCRdb copy is restricted to in-frame clones and leaves out a portion. Clone size and V and J calls were adopted from that table, with D and trimming inferred from the DNA. This sample carries some 200,000 clones, about 90% of them seen once, and the ten largest clones take nearly 2.5%. The sequence came from a man aged 35-49 years with active or convalescent COVID-19. The sequencing input was peripheral blood.

The CDR3, as DNA: TGTGCCAGCAGCTGGGGAACTAGCGGGGGAACCAATGAGCAGTTCTTC. Protein product: CASSWGTSGGTNEQFF. V gene TRBV27 combines with J gene TRBJ2-1, with 11 positions matching TRBD2. V lost 6 bases to trimming and J lost 6 bases; unmatched junction nucleotides: 10. CDR1 is MNHEY and CDR2 is SMNVEV in the germline V gene (reference sequence). The CDR3 length is 16 residues.